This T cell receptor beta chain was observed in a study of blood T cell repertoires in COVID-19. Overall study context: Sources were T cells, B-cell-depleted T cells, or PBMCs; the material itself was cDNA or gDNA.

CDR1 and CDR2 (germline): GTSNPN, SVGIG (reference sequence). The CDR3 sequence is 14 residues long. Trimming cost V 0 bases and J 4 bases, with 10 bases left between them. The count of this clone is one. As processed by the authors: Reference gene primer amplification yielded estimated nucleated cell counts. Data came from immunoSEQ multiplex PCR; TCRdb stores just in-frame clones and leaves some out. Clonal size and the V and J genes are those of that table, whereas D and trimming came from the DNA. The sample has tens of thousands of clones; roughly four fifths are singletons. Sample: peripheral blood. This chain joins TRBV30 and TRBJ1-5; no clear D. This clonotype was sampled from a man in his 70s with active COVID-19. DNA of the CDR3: TGTGCCTGGAGTGTACAGTACGGAAATCAGCCCCAGCATTTT. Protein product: CAWSVQYGNQPQHF.